What follows are 30 T cell receptor beta chains derived from one specimen sequenced in a study of blood T cell repertoires in COVID-19. Measured with immunoSEQ multiplex PCR; TCRdb has only the in-frame clones, and not every one. The repertoire consists of 90,000 to 130,000 clones, with roughly 88% occurring once and the leading ten covering about 0.8%. Material: peripheral blood. The receptors stem from a woman aged 70-85 years with acute or convalescent COVID-19.

The chain combines TRBV5-1 with TRBJ2-7; TRBD1 aligns across 9 bases. Trimming at V came to 5 bases and at J to 3 bases, leaving 6 bases not matched to a gene. The CDR3 covers 14 residues. The V gene's germline CDR1 is SGHRS and CDR2 YFSETQ. CDR3 in amino acids: CASRNTGGVYEQYF. The CDR3 bases are TGCGCCAGCAGGAACACAGGGGGCGTCTACGAGCAGTACTTC.

The V and J genes are TRBV15 and TRBJ1-1; D is unresolved. Germline V gene lookup returns CDR1 LNHNV and CDR2 YYDKDF (reference sequence). V was shortened by 5 bases and J by 2 bases, with 6 bases between the two germline ends. This CDR3 is built from 12 residues. In DNA, the CDR3 is TGTGCCACCAGCGTCGGTAACACTGAAGCTTTCTTT. This codes for CATSVGNTEAFF.

V usage is TRBV6-5 and J usage is TRBJ2-7; 7 bases are a match to TRBD2. J was trimmed by 3 bases and V by 2 bases; bases with no gene match: 1. CDR3 size: 13 residues. Germline loops: CDR1 MNHEY, CDR2 SVGAGI. CDR3 nucleotides: TGTGCCAGCAGTTACAGGGAGGGCTACGAGCAGTACTTC. Its protein is CASSYREGYEQYF.

This chain uses TRBV5-4 with TRBJ2-7; no clear D. This CDR3 region has 11 residues. The ends were cut back, 4 bases at V and 4 bases at J, with 6 bases in the middle. Germline loops: CDR1 SGHNT, CDR2 YYREEE (reference sequence). This CDR3 reads CASSLGYEQYF. DNA for the CDR3: TGTGCCAGCAGCCTCGGGTACGAGCAGTACTTC.

The V gene is TRBV18, the J gene TRBJ1-4; D call uncertain. CDR3 length equals 13 residues. The germline gives CDR1 KGHSH, CDR2 LQKENI. Trimming left V 2 bases short and J 8 bases short, with 9 bases between. CDR3 nucleotides: TGTGCCAGCTCACCAGGGCTCGAGGAAAAACTGTTTTTT. It is translated as CASSPGLEEKLFF.

The V call is TRBV7-6, the J call TRBJ1-3; D is possibly TRBD1 (5 bases). Trimming removed 3 bases at V and 1 base at J, with 16 bases between. Germline V gives CDR1 SGHVS, CDR2 FNYEAQ. This CDR3 is 17 amino acids long. The CDR3 DNA reads as TGTGCCAGCAGCTTCCAGGGTATCTCTCGGTCTGGAAACACCATATATTTT. Its protein is CASSFQGISRSGNTIYF.

This chain uses TRBV7-6 with TRBJ2-1; 15 bases are a match to TRBD2. Germline V CDR1 and CDR2: SGHVS, FNYEAQ. The ends lost 2 bases at V and 7 bases at J; junction bases unmatched: 9. This CDR3 is 18 amino acids long. The CDR3 sequence: CASSLSWTSGGAKNEQFF. CDR3 nucleotide sequence: TGTGCCAGCAGCTTAAGTTGGACTAGCGGGGGGGCAAAGAATGAGCAGTTCTTC.

The J gene is TRBJ2-7, the V gene TRBV6-5; weak D call: TRBD1 (5 bases). With 7 bases removed from V and 4 bases from J, the gap between germline ends came to 8 bases. This CDR3 is built from 11 residues. CDR1 is MNHEY and CDR2 is SVGAGI in the germline V gene. In DNA, the CDR3 is TGTGCCAGCAAGACAGTTTACGAGCAGTACTTC. Its translation is CASKTVYEQYF.

V gene TRBV5-4 combines with J gene TRBJ2-5; 10 bases match TRBD1. Germline-derived CDR1 and CDR2 are SGHNT and YYREEE (reference sequence). The V gene end was trimmed by 4 bases and the J gene end by 3 bases; junction bases not matched to a gene: 9. The CDR3 has 16 amino acids. The CDR3 protein is CASSPIRQGAEETQYF. The CDR3 region has the DNA TGTGCCAGCAGCCCGATTCGACAGGGGGCGGAAGAGACCCAGTACTTC.

The genes are TRBV6-5 and TRBJ1-6; 7 bases are shared with TRBD1. V lost 6 bases, J lost 8 bases, and 7 bases stayed unmatched. This CDR3 has 14 amino acids. Germline V gives CDR1 MNHEY, CDR2 SVGAGI. This CDR3 reads CASRGGQLDSPLHF. CDR3 DNA: TGTGCCAGCAGGGGGGGACAGCTTGATTCACCCCTCCACTTT.

This sequence joins TRBV9 and TRBJ1-4; possible D gene TRBD1, 5 bases. Germline CDR1 SGDLS, CDR2 YYNGEE. V lost 3 bases to trimming and J lost 3 bases, with 12 bases between them. CDR3 length equals 15 residues. The CDR3 nucleotides are TGTGCCAGCAGCGCGTGGGGGGGATCTAATGAAAAACTGTTTTTT. Translating it yields CASSAWGGSNEKLFF.

The CDR3 DNA sequence: TGTGCCAGCAGCTTAAGCGGGGGGGCCGAGGAGACCCAGTACTTC. It is translated as CASSLSGGAEETQYF. The V call is TRBV7-7, the J call TRBJ2-5; 10 nucleotides align to TRBD2. This CDR3 is 15 amino acids long. Trimming at V came to 2 bases and at J to 5 bases, leaving 5 bases not matched to a gene. Per the germline V gene, CDR1 is SSHAT and CDR2 is FNYEAQ (reference sequence).

This clone was counted a single time. This chain uses TRBV13 with TRBJ2-2; 8 positions match TRBD2. J gave up 2 bases and V 4 bases, and 3 bases lay outside the gene matches. CDR1 and CDR2 from the germline V gene are PRHDT and FYEKMQ (reference sequence). This CDR3 has 15 residues. The CDR3, as DNA: TGTGCCAGCAGCTATTGGACTAGCAACACCGGGGAGCTGTTTTTT. Residues: CASSYWTSNTGELFF.

This clone occurred a few times. V gene TRBV13 combines with J gene TRBJ2-1, with D possibly TRBD2 on 5 matching bases. Germline CDR1 is PRHDT and CDR2 is FYEKMQ (reference sequence). This CDR3 has 12 amino acids. The V end was cut by 5 bases, the J end by 7 bases, with 9 bases between. The CDR3 protein is CASSLRENEQFF. DNA for the CDR3: TGTGCCAGCAGCCTTAGGGAGAATGAGCAGTTCTTC.

This chain joins TRBV5-8 and TRBJ1-6; no definite D call. CDR1 and CDR2 from the germline V gene are SGHTS and YDEGEE. Trimming shortened V by 4 bases and J by 6 bases, and 14 bases separated the two germline ends. The CDR3 has 15 residues. In nucleotides, the CDR3 is TGTGCCAGCAGCGGCCCGACTTTTACTAATTCACCCCTCCACTTT. It encodes CASSGPTFTNSPLHF. Full variable domain (missing parts from reference TRBV5-8 and TRBJ1-6): EAGVTQSPTHLIKTRGQQATLRCSPISGHTSVYWYQQALGLGLQFLLWYDEGEERNRGNFPPRFSGRQFPNYSSELNVNALELEDSALYLCASSGPTFTNSPLHFGNGTRLTVT.

The V and J genes are TRBV24-1 and TRBJ2-3; D is possibly TRBD1 (6 bases). The CDR3 spans 16 residues. V was trimmed by 0 bases and J by 3 bases, leaving 12 bases between them. In germline, CDR1 is KGHDR, CDR2 SFDVKD. The CDR3 reads CATSDLQPGTTDTQYF. The DNA for the CDR3 is TGTGCCACCAGTGATTTGCAACCAGGGACAACAGATACGCAGTATTTT.

This clone occurred once. V gene TRBV12-3 or TRBV12-4 combines with J gene TRBJ1-1; a weak D match, TRBD1 (5 bases). V was pared by 0 bases and J by 11 bases, with 13 bases between. The CDR3 loop spans 13 amino acids. CDR3 nucleotide sequence: TGTGCCAGCAGTTTAGCGGGGGGGGAGTTGGCTTTCTTT. This codes for CASSLAGGELAFF.

This clone was observed a single time. The V call is TRBV9, the J call TRBJ1-2; the D is unclear. The CDR3 totals 13 residues. The V gene lost 3 bases and the J gene lost 8 bases, with 14 bases spanning the gap. CDR1 SGDLS and CDR2 YYNGEE come from the germline V gene. The CDR3 loop is CASSASMARGYTF. The CDR3 nucleotides are TGTGCCAGCAGCGCTTCCATGGCCCGAGGCTACACCTTC.

V gene TRBV19 combines with J gene TRBJ1-2, with TRBD1 identical over 8 bases. The CDR3 spans 16 residues. V was clipped by 0 bases and J by 0 bases; unmatched bases: 3. Germline V gives CDR1 LNHDA, CDR2 SQIVND (reference sequence). CDR3 nucleotides: TGTGCCAGTAGTATAGACGGGACAGGCGCTAACTATGGCTACACCTTC. Translating it yields CASSIDGTGANYGYTF.

The chain uses TRBV7-9 and TRBJ1-2, with TRBD1 identical over 8 bases. Germline V gene data show CDR1 as SEHNR and CDR2 as FQNEAQ (reference sequence). The length of the CDR3 is 12 residues. V shed 5 bases and J 4 bases; nucleotides not matched to a gene: 0. This CDR3 reads CASSGQGYGYTF. CDR3 nucleotide sequence: TGTGCCAGCAGCGGACAGGGCTATGGCTACACCTTC.

The chain combines TRBV5-1 with TRBJ2-1, with TRBD2 identical over 10 bases. This CDR3 is 14 amino acids long. Unmatched junction bases numbered 7, after V lost 5 bases and J lost 8 bases. The germline CDR1 and CDR2 sequences are SGHRS and YFSETQ. CDR3 sequence reads: CASRVAGGGDEQFF. In DNA, the CDR3 is TGCGCCAGCAGGGTAGCGGGGGGCGGGGATGAGCAGTTCTTC.

CDR3 DNA: TGCGCCAGCAGACCCGGGACAGGGATTGATCAAGAGACCCAGTACTTC. Protein: CASRPGTGIDQETQYF. This rearrangement joins TRBV5-1 to TRBJ2-5; TRBD1 matches at 9 bases. With V trimmed by 5 bases and J by 2 bases, 10 bases remained unmatched. The CDR3 extends over 16 amino acids. Germline V CDR1 and CDR2: SGHRS, YFSETQ.

The CDR3 loop reads CASSPRAGRYGYTF. For the CDR3, the DNA is TGCGCCAGCAGTCCCAGGGCAGGGAGGTATGGCTACACCTTC. This sequence joins TRBV23-1 and TRBJ1-2; possibly TRBD1 for D (5 bases). TRBV23-1 is reported as an ORF; its role is uncertain. V dropped 4 bases and J dropped 5 bases, with 14 bases sitting between them. This CDR3 spans 14 amino acids.

The genes are TRBV3-1 (or the pseudogene TRBV3-2) and TRBJ1-1; maybe TRBD1 (5 bases). V was shortened by 4 bases and J by 6 bases, with 15 bases between the two germline ends. Germline values: CDR1 LGHDT, CDR2 YNNKEL (reference sequence). There are 14 residues in the CDR3. The CDR3 here is CASSPLVGGAEAFF. In DNA form, the CDR3 reads TGTGCCAGCAGCCCCCTCGTGGGGGGGGCTGAAGCTTTCTTT.

The rearrangement links TRBV6-1 to TRBJ1-1; 10 bases fit TRBD1. The CDR3 length is 13 residues. V lost 3 bases to trimming and J lost 7 bases; unmatched junction nucleotides: 2. Germline V gene lookup returns CDR1 MNHNS and CDR2 SASEGT. The CDR3: CASSDRDRGEAFF. DNA for the CDR3: TGTGCCAGCAGTGATCGGGACAGGGGTGAAGCTTTCTTT.

The rearrangement links TRBV5-8 to TRBJ1-5; possible D gene TRBD1, 6 bases. The germline V gene encodes CDR1 SGHTS and CDR2 YDEGEE. CDR3 length: 15 amino acids. The V end was cut by 5 bases, the J end by 0 bases, with 12 bases between. The CDR3 sequence: CASSSDRYSNQPQHF. The CDR3 DNA sequence: TGTGCCAGCAGTTCCGACAGGTATAGCAATCAGCCCCAGCATTTT.

J is TRBJ2-2 and V is TRBV24-1; TRBD1 is a possible D gene (5 bases). Between the trimmed V and J ends, which lost 7 bases and 3 bases, there was a span of 8 bases. Per the germline V gene, CDR1 is KGHDR and CDR2 is SFDVKD. The CDR3 contains 13 residues. The CDR3 DNA reads TGTGCCACCAGCCGACAGTACACCGGGGAGCTGTTTTTT. It is translated as CATSRQYTGELFF.

V gene TRBV7-3 combines with J gene TRBJ1-2; D remains ambiguous. From germline, CDR1 is SGHTA and CDR2 FQGTGA. The CDR3 is made up of 13 amino acids. The V and J ends lost 5 bases and 8 bases respectively, with 15 bases between them. The CDR3 reads CASSVGPNEGYTF. CDR3 bases: TGTGCCAGCAGCGTTGGGCCGAATGAGGGCTACACCTTC. Full variable domain (missing parts from reference TRBV7-3 and TRBJ1-2): GAGVSQTPSNKVTEKGKYVELRCDPISGHTALYWYRQSLGQGPEFLIYFQGTGAADDSGLPNDRFFAVRPEGSVSTLKIQRTERGDSAVYLCASSVGPNEGYTFGSGTRLTVV.

Comments on this clone: The junction departs from the called germline gene at one end, perhaps through a read error. The CDR3 spells CASSLDRGQSF. CDR3 bases: TGTGCCAGCAGCTTAGATAGGGGGCAGTCGTTT. J is TRBJ2-3 and V is TRBV11-2; TRBD1 matches 7 bases. Germline V gene sequence: CDR1 SGHAT, CDR2 FQNNGV. The CDR3 has 11 amino acids.

The chain joins TRBV5-1 to TRBJ1-4; 7 nucleotides match TRBD1. With 0 bases clipped from V and 7 bases from J, the junction kept 9 bases outside the gene matches. The CDR3 consists of 16 residues. CDR1 is SGHRS, CDR2 YFSETQ, per germline. The CDR3 is CASSLDRQGTGEKLFF. CDR3 nucleotide sequence: TGCGCCAGCAGCTTGGATAGACAGGGAACAGGTGAAAAACTGTTTTTT.